The clone carrying this T cell receptor (beta chain) was observed a handful of times. As yet, its antigen is unknown. In germline, CDR1 is SGHRS, CDR2 YFSETQ. Between the trimmed V and J ends, which lost 4 bases and 5 bases, there was a span of 15 bases. The CDR3 is made up of 14 amino acids. The sample belongs to a study of CD8 T cells in ankylosing spondylitis. The study's findings and limits: Disease-associated clonotypes exhibited CD8+ identity and were relatively infrequent in peripheral blood. Seemingly characteristic of ankylosing spondylitis blood was a TCR beta motif consisting of about 8 highly homologous variants. According to the report, clones linked to the disease were significantly enriched in matched synovial fluid samples taken from ankylosing spondylitis patients. Previously reported in reactive arthritis synovial fluid and blood were some of the motif variants.

Scientists made TCR beta libraries using quantitative 5'-RACE with molecular barcodes. TCRdb fed the 5' RACE reads into MiXCR, producing one record per CDR3 protein. The table records 470,000 or so distinct CDR3 sequences, roughly 26% of them present only once. The chain employs TRBV5-1 and TRBJ1-2; a weak D match, TRBD1 (5 bases). The receptor was isolated from a male donor with ankylosing spondylitis. Sequencing was done on a sample of blood, either unsorted or a sorted T cell fraction (not recorded which). The CDR3 spells CASSAGTELYGYTF. The CDR3, as DNA: TGCGCCAGCAGCGCCGGGACTGAGTTATATGGCTACACCTTC.